This T cell receptor beta chain derives from a study of T cell responses to AZD1222 COVID-19 vaccine. General study results and limits: Clonal diversity may have been underestimated in mostly white British donors. Nearly half of spike-specific TCRs reportedly go after variant regions that carry no mutations. Spike-wide vaccine-associated CD4 TCRs dominated at 160-218 and 743-854.

The trim removed 5 bases at V and 2 bases at J, leaving 6 bases unmatched. This CDR3 is built from 15 residues. Per the germline V gene, CDR1 is MDHEN and CDR2 is SYDVKM. Only in-frame clones appear in the TCRdb table, and some are missing; sequencing was by immunoSEQ multiplex PCR. This table holds about 90,000 clones, approximately 88% found once. For this clone: Its antigen is still unknown.

The sequence was collected from an adult who received the AZD1222 COVID-19 vaccine. This rearrangement joins TRBV28 to TRBJ1-5; 7 nucleotides line up with TRBD1. The sample was peripheral blood, taken 28 days after the second AZD1222 dose. CDR3 loop: CASSDREGGNQPQHF. The CDR3 nucleotides read TGTGCCAGCAGTGACAGGGAGGGAGGCAATCAGCCCCAGCATTTT.